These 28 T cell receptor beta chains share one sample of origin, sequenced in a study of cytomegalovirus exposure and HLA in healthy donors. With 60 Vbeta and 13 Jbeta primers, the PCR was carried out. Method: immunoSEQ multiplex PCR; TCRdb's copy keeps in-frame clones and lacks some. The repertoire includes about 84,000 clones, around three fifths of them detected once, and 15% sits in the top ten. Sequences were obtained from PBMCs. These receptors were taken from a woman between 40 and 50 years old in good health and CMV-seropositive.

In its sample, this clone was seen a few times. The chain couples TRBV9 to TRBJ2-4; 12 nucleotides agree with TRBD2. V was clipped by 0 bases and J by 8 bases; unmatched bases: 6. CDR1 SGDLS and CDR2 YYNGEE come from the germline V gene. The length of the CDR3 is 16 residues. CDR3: CASSVGETSGSYIQYF. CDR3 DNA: TGTGCCAGCAGCGTAGGCGAGACTAGCGGGAGTTACATTCAGTACTTC.

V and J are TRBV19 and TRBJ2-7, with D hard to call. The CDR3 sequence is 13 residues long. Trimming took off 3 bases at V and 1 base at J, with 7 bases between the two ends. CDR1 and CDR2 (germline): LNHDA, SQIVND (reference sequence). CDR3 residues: CASSITRSYEQYF. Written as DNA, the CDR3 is TGTGCCAGTAGTATTACCAGGTCCTACGAGCAGTACTTC.

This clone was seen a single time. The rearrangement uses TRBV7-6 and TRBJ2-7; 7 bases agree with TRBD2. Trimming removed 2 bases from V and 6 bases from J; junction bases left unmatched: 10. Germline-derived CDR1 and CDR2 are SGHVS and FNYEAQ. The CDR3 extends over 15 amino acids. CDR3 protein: CASSLKLAGEGEQYF. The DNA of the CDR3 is TGTGCCAGCAGCTTAAAGTTGGCTGGGGAGGGCGAGCAGTACTTC.

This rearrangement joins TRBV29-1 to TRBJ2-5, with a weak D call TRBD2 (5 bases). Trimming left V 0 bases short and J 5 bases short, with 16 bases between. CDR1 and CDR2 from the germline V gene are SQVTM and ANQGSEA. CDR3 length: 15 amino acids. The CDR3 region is CSVEESYGEGETQYF. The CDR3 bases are TGCAGCGTTGAAGAGTCTTACGGGGAAGGGGAGACCCAGTACTTC.

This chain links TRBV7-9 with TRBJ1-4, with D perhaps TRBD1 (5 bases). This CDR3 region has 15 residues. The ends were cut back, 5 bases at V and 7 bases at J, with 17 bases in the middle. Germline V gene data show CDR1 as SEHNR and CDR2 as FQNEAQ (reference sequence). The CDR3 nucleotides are TGTGCCAGCAGCCCTTCCGGCAGGGACTCTGAAAAACTGTTTTTT. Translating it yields CASSPSGRDSEKLFF.

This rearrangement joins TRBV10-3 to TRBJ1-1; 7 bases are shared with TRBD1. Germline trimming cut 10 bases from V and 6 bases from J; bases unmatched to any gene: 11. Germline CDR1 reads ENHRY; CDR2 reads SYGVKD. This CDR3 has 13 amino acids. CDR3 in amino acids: CATRTGENAEAFF. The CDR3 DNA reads TGTGCCACACGTACAGGGGAGAATGCTGAAGCTTTCTTT.

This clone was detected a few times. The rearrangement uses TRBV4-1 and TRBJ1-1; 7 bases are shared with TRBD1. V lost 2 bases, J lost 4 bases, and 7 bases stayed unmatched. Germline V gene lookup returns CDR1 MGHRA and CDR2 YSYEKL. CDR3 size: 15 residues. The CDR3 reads CASSQRQGFATEAFF. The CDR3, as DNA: TGCGCCAGCAGCCAAAGACAGGGCTTTGCCACTGAAGCTTTCTTT.

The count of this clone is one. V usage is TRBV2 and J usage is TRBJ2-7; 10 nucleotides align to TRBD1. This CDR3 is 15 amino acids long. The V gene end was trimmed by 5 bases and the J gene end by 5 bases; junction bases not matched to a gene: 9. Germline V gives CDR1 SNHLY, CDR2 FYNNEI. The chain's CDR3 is CASSSDRGLVHEQYF. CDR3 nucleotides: TGTGCCAGCAGTTCAGACAGGGGGCTTGTCCACGAGCAGTACTTC.

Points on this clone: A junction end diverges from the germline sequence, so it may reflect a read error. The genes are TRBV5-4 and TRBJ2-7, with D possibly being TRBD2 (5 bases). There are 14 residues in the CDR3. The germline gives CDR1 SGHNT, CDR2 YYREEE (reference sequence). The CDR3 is CANSLRGHPYEQYF. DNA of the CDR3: TGTGCCAACAGCTTGCGCGGGCACCCCTACGAGCAGTACTTC.

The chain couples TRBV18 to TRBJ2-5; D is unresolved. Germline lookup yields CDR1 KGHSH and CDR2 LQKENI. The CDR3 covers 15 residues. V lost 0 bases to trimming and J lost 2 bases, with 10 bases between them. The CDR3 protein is CASSPPSGRQETQYF. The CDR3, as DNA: TGTGCCAGCTCACCACCATCAGGCCGACAAGAGACCCAGTACTTC.

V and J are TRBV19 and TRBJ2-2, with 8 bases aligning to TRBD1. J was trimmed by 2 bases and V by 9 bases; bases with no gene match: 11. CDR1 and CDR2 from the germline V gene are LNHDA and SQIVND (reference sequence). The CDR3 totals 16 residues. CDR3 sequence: CASENWGQANTGELFF. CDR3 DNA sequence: TGTGCCAGCGAAAACTGGGGACAGGCAAACACCGGGGAGCTGTTTTTT.

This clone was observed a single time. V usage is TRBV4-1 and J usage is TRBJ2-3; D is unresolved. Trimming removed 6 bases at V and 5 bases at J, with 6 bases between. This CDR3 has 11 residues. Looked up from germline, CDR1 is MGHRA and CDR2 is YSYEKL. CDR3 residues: CASSSLDTQYF. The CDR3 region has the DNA TGCGCCAGCAGTAGCCTAGATACGCAGTATTTT.

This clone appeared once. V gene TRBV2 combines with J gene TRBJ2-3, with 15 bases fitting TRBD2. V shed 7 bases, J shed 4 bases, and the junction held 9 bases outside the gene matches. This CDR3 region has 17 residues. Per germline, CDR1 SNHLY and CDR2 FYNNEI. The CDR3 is CASTLGLAGGLADTQYF. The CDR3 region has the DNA TGTGCCAGCACCCTAGGACTAGCGGGAGGGTTAGCAGATACGCAGTATTTT.

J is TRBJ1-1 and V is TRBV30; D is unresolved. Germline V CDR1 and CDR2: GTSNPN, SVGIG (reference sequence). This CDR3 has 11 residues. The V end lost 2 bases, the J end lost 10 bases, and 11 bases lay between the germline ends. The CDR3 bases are TGTGCCTGGAGTCTGGGGAGGATAGCTTTCTTT. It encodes CAWSLGRIAFF.

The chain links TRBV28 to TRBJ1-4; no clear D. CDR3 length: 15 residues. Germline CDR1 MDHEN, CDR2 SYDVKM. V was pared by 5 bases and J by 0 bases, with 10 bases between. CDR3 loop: CASSPPSATNEKLFF. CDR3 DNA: TGTGCCAGCAGTCCGCCCAGCGCAACTAATGAAAAACTGTTTTTT.

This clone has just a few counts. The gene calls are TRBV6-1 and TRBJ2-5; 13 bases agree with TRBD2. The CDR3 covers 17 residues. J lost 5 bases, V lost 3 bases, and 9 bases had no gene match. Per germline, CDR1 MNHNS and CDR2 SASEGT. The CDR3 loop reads CASSDLGLAGRSETQYF. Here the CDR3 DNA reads TGTGCCAGCAGTGATTTGGGACTAGCGGGAAGGAGCGAGACCCAGTACTTC.

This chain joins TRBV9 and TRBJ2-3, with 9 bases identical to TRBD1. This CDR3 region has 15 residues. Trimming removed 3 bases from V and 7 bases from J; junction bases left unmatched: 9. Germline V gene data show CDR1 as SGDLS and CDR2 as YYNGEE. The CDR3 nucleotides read TGTGCCAGCAGCGCATCCGGGACAGGGACTTATACGCAGTATTTT. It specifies CASSASGTGTYTQYF.

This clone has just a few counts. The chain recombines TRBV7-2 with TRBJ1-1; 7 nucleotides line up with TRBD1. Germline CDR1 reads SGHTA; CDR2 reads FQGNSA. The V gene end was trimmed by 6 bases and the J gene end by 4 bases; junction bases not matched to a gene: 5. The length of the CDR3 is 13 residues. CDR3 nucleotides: TGTGCCAGCAGACCCACAGGGGCCACTGAAGCTTTCTTT. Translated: CASRPTGATEAFF.

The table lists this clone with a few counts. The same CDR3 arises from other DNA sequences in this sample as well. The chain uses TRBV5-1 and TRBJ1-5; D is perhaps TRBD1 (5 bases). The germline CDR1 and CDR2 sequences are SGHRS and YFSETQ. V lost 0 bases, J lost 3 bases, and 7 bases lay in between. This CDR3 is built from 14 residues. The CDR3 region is CASSLEGVNQPQHF. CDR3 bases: TGCGCCAGCAGCTTGGAAGGGGTCAATCAGCCCCAGCATTTT.

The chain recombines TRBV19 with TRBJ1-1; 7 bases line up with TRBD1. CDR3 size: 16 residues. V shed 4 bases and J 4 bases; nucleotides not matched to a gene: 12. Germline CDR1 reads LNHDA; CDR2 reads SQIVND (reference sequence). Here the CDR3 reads CASSSEGAPGLTEAFF. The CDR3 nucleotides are TGTGCCAGTAGTAGTGAGGGGGCCCCCGGTCTCACTGAAGCTTTCTTT.

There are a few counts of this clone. CDR3 residues: CASSLRQRTSSGANVLTF. CDR3 sequence (DNA): TGTGCCAGCAGCTTACGACAGAGGACCAGCTCTGGGGCCAACGTCCTGACTTTC. The chain combines TRBV7-8 with TRBJ2-6; possibly TRBD1 for D (5 bases). CDR1 SGHVS and CDR2 FQNEAQ come from the germline V gene. The CDR3 covers 18 residues. Trimming pared 2 bases from V and 0 bases from J, leaving 14 bases between.

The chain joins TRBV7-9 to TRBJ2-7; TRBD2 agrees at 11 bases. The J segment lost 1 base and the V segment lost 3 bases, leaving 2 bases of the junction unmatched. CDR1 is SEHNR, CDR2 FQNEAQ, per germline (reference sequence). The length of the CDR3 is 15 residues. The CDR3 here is CASSFSGRVSYEQYF. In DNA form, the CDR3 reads TGTGCCAGCAGCTTTAGCGGGAGGGTTTCCTACGAGCAGTACTTC.

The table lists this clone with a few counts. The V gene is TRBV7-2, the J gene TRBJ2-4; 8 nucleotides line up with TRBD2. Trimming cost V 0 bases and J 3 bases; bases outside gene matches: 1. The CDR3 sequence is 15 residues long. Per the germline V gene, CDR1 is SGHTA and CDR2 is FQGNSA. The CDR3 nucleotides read TGTGCCAGCAGCTTAGCGGCGGGGGGCAAAAACATTCAGTACTTC. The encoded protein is CASSLAAGGKNIQYF.

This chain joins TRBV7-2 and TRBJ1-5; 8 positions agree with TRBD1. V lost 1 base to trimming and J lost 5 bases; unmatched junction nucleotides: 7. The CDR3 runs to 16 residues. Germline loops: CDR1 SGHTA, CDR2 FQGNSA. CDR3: CASSLVSGGAYQPQHF. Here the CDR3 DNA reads TGTGCCAGCAGCTTAGTCTCAGGGGGCGCATATCAGCCCCAGCATTTT.

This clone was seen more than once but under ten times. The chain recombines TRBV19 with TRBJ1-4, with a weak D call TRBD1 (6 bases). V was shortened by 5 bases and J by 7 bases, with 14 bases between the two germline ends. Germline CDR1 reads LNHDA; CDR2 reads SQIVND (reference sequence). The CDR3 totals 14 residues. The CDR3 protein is CASSWGGAREKLFF. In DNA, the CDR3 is TGTGCCAGTAGTTGGGGGGGCGCCCGTGAAAAACTGTTTTTT.

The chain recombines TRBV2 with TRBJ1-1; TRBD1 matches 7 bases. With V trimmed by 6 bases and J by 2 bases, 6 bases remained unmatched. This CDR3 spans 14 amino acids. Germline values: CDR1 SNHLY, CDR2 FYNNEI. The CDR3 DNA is TGTGCCAGCAGGGGGGACAGCCTTAACACTGAAGCTTTCTTT. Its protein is CASRGDSLNTEAFF.

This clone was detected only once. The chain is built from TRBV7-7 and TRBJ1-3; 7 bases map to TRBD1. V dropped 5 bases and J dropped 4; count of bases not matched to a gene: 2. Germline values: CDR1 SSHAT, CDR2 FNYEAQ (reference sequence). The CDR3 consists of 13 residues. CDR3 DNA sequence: TGTGCCAGCAGCCCGGGACAGGGAAACACCATATATTTT. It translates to CASSPGQGNTIYF.

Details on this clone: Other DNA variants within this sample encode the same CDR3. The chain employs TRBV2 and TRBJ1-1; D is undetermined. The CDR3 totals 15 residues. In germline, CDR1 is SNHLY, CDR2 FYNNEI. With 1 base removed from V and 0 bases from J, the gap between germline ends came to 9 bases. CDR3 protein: CASSEGGSMNTEAFF. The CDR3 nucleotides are TGTGCCAGCAGTGAAGGAGGGAGCATGAACACTGAAGCTTTCTTT.